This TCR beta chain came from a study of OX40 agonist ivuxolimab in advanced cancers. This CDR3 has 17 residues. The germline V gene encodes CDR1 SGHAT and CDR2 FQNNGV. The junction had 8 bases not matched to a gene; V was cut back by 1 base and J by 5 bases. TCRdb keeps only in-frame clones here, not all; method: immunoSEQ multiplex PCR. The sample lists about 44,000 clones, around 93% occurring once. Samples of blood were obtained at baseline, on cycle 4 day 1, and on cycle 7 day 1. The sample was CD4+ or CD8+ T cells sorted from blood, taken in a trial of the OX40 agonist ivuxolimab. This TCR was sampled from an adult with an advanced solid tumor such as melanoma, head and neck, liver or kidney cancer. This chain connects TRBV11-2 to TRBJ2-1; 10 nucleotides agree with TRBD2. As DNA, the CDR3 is TGTGCCAGCAGCTTAGTCTACGGACTAGCGGCGAACAATGAGCAGTTCTTC. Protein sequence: CASSLVYGLAANNEQFF.